One sample yielded the 24 T cell receptor beta chains listed below, sequenced in a study of T cell changes during pregnancy in multiple sclerosis. TCRdb's table, derived via immunoSEQ multiplex PCR, lists solely in-frame clones and lacks some. The sample includes 30,000 to 45,000 clones, roughly nine tenths seen only once; the top ten take about 7.8%. Source: CD8+ T cells from peripheral blood mononuclear cells, taken before pregnancy. The receptors were sampled from a female donor with multiple sclerosis, enrolled in a pregnancy study.

V is TRBV27 and J is TRBJ2-3, with a possible D match to TRBD2 (5 bases). Trimming cost V 2 bases and J 2 bases, with 11 bases left between them. CDR1 MNHEY and CDR2 SMNVEV come from the germline V gene (reference sequence). The CDR3 covers 15 residues. CDR3 residues: CASSLVGDTTDTQYF. CDR3 bases: TGTGCCAGCAGTTTAGTGGGAGATACCACAGATACGCAGTATTTT.

The chain joins TRBV7-6 to TRBJ1-6; D may be TRBD1 (5 bases). Per the germline V gene, CDR1 is SGHVS and CDR2 is FNYEAQ. CDR3 length equals 14 residues. V lost 8 bases, J lost 9 bases, and 17 bases lay in between. CDR3: CASQVQEGPSPLHF. The CDR3 DNA reads TGTGCCAGCCAAGTTCAGGAGGGACCTTCACCCCTCCACTTT.

The genes are TRBV30 and TRBJ2-7; 8 bases agree with TRBD1. V lost 8 bases, J lost 5 bases, and 11 bases stayed unmatched. CDR3 length: 13 residues. The germline V gene encodes CDR1 GTSNPN and CDR2 SVGIG (reference sequence). As DNA, the CDR3 is TGTGCCCACGATAGGACAGGGACGGACGAGCAGTACTTC. Protein product: CAHDRTGTDEQYF. The entire variable domain, with the rest obtained from reference TRBV30 and TRBJ2-7, is as follows: SQTIHQWPATLVQPVGSPLSLECTVEGTSNPNLYWYRQAAGRGLQLLFYSVGIGQISSEVPQNLSASRPQDRQFILSSKKLLLSDSGFYLCAHDRTGTDEQYFGPGTRLTVT.

This chain connects TRBV5-4 to TRBJ2-3, with 7 bases that match TRBD1. The V and J ends lost 7 bases and 2 bases, in that order; junction bases with no gene match: 13. This CDR3 has 16 amino acids. Germline assignment: CDR1 SGHNT and CDR2 YYREEE (reference sequence). DNA for the CDR3: TGTGCCAGCCAGGCGTCGATGGGACAGAACACAGATACGCAGTATTTT. Its translation: CASQASMGQNTDTQYF.

The genes are TRBV2 and TRBJ2-1, with D possibly matching TRBD1 (6 bases). CDR1 is SNHLY and CDR2 is FYNNEI in the germline V gene. CDR3 length equals 14 residues. Trimming took off 4 bases at V and 1 base at J, with 8 bases between the two ends. CDR3 protein: CASSGQDSYNEQFF. The CDR3 DNA reads as TGTGCCAGCAGTGGACAGGATTCCTACAATGAGCAGTTCTTC.

The chain couples TRBV5-1 to TRBJ2-2; 9 bases align to TRBD1. V was pared by 4 bases and J by 7 bases, with 8 bases of the junction left unmatched. The germline V gene encodes CDR1 SGHRS and CDR2 YFSETQ. CDR3 length equals 15 residues. The CDR3 DNA is TGCGCCAGCAGCCAACCCGGGACAGGGAACGGGGAGCTGTTTTTT. It is translated as CASSQPGTGNGELFF.

This clone was picked up a small number of times. J is TRBJ1-1 and V is TRBV7-9; TRBD1 matches at 8 bases. Germline CDR1 SEHNR, CDR2 FQNEAQ (reference sequence). CDR3 length: 14 amino acids. The trim removed 5 bases at V and 4 bases at J, leaving 6 bases unmatched. CDR3 nucleotides: TGTGCCAGCAGCCTAGGACAGGGAGTCACTGAAGCTTTCTTT. It translates to CASSLGQGVTEAFF.

In this sample, this clone turned up once. This sequence joins TRBV4-3 and TRBJ2-1, with D perhaps TRBD2 (6 bases). CDR3 length equals 14 residues. V was pared by 1 base and J by 4 bases, with 8 bases between. Germline loops: CDR1 LGHNA, CDR2 YSLEER. The CDR3 DNA reads TGCGCCAGCAGCCAAGCTGGGACTTACAATGAGCAGTTCTTC. Amino acid sequence: CASSQAGTYNEQFF.

The rearrangement links TRBV5-6 to TRBJ2-2, with TRBD2 matching over 7 bases. The CDR3 is 18 residues long. The germline V gene has CDR1 SGHDT and CDR2 YYEEEE. Trimming took 5 bases from V and 1 from J; bases not matched to a gene: 14. The CDR3 spells CASSPGSGTDLNTGELFF. Here the CDR3 DNA reads TGTGCCAGCAGTCCTGGGAGCGGGACCGATTTGAACACCGGGGAGCTGTTTTTT.

The V and J genes are TRBV6-6 and TRBJ2-7, with 7 nucleotides matching TRBD1. From germline, CDR1 is MNHNY and CDR2 SVGAGI (reference sequence). J lost 0 bases, V lost 2 bases, and 1 base had no gene match. The CDR3 has 14 residues. This CDR3 reads CASSYRDSSYEQYF. DNA of the CDR3: TGTGCCAGCAGTTACCGGGACAGCTCCTACGAGCAGTACTTC.

The CDR3 nucleotides read TGTGCCACCCGGCCGGGACTAGCTTACACCGGGGAGCTGTTTTTT. Protein product: CATRPGLAYTGELFF. This chain joins TRBV19 and TRBJ2-2; TRBD2 matches 9 bases. Looked up from germline, CDR1 is LNHDA and CDR2 is SQIVND (reference sequence). The CDR3 is made up of 15 amino acids. V lost 10 bases and J lost 3; bases outside the gene matches: 9.

The chain joins TRBV2 to TRBJ1-4; D perhaps matches TRBD1 (5 bases). CDR1 SNHLY and CDR2 FYNNEI come from the germline V gene. This CDR3 contains 15 residues. V dropped 2 bases and J dropped 7 bases, with 14 bases sitting between them. The CDR3 loop is CASSELTVKREKLFF. Here the CDR3 DNA reads TGTGCCAGCAGTGAATTGACAGTCAAACGTGAAAAACTGTTTTTT.

The rearrangement uses TRBV7-9 and TRBJ2-7; tentative D call: TRBD1 (6 bases). CDR3 length: 16 residues. V was trimmed by 4 bases and J by 1 base, leaving 17 bases between them. CDR1 and CDR2 from the germline V gene are SEHNR and FQNEAQ (reference sequence). This CDR3 is CASSSAQGPRSYEQYF. CDR3 nucleotides: TGTGCCAGCAGCTCGGCCCAGGGGCCGAGGTCCTACGAGCAGTACTTC.

The chain has TRBV13 and TRBJ2-1, with TRBD1 matching over 9 bases. CDR1 is PRHDT, CDR2 FYEKMQ, per germline (reference sequence). The V segment lost 1 base and the J segment 7 bases; nucleotides outside the gene matches: 5. This CDR3 has 15 amino acids. CDR3 in amino acids: CASSLVGTGSNEQFF. The DNA for the CDR3 is TGTGCCAGCAGCTTAGTGGGGACAGGGTCAAATGAGCAGTTCTTC.

This chain uses TRBV5-6 with TRBJ2-4; perhaps TRBD1 as D (6 bases). Germline loops: CDR1 SGHDT, CDR2 YYEEEE. CDR3 length equals 17 residues. The V end was cut by 4 bases, the J end by 7 bases, with 24 bases between. CDR3 DNA: TGTGCCAGCAGCCCTCGGGGCTCAGGGGCCCCGTCCAACATTCAGTACTTC. Amino acid sequence: CASSPRGSGAPSNIQYF.

The J gene is TRBJ2-7, the V gene TRBV7-6; TRBD1 aligns across 8 bases. CDR3 length: 15 residues. Per the germline V gene, CDR1 is SGHVS and CDR2 is FNYEAQ. Germline trimming cut 5 bases from V and 3 bases from J; bases unmatched to any gene: 9. The CDR3 sequence is CASSRWQGAGYEQYF. DNA of the CDR3: TGTGCCAGCAGCCGATGGCAGGGGGCCGGCTACGAGCAGTACTTC.

This sequence joins TRBV6-4 and TRBJ2-1; TRBD2 agrees at 10 bases. The V segment lost 5 bases and the J segment 5 bases; nucleotides outside the gene matches: 6. The CDR3 is made up of 15 amino acids. CDR1 MRHNA and CDR2 SNTAGT come from the germline V gene. The CDR3 is CASSPLAGDHNEQFF. The CDR3, as DNA: TGTGCCAGCAGTCCCCTAGCGGGAGACCACAATGAGCAGTTCTTC.

This chain joins TRBV6-5 and TRBJ1-2; maybe TRBD1 (5 bases). This CDR3 region has 14 residues. CDR1 is MNHEY and CDR2 is SVGAGI in the germline V gene. Trimming removed 4 bases at V and 8 bases at J, with 17 bases between. CDR3 sequence (DNA): TGTGCCAGCAGTTGGGCCGGGACTCAAGGGGGCTACACCTTC. This sequence encodes CASSWAGTQGGYTF.

A remark on this clone: Relative to the germline gene, one junction end is altered; a read error may explain this. This chain links TRBV7-7 with TRBJ2-5; 11 bases fit TRBD2. The CDR3 totals 19 residues. Germline-derived CDR1 and CDR2 are SSHAT and FNYEAQ (reference sequence). The CDR3 nucleotides are TGTGCTAGCAGCTTAGCGAGACCCTTAGCGGGAGGGCTGGAAGAGACCCAGTACTTC. Its protein is CASSLARPLAGGLEETQYF.

This chain connects TRBV9 to TRBJ1-1; D may be TRBD1 (5 bases). This CDR3 contains 15 residues. From germline, CDR1 is SGDLS and CDR2 YYNGEE. Trimming pared 0 bases from V and 0 bases from J, leaving 9 bases between. The CDR3 region is CASSVDGQVNTEAFF. CDR3 DNA sequence: TGTGCCAGCAGCGTAGACGGACAAGTGAACACTGAAGCTTTCTTT. The full variable domain, its missing parts supplied by reference TRBV9 and TRBJ1-1, is DSGVTQTPKHLITATGQRVTLRCSPRSGDLSVYWYQQSLDQGLQFLIQYYNGEERAKGNILERFSAQQFPDLHSELNLSSLELGDSALYFCASSVDGQVNTEAFFGQGTRLTVV.

V is TRBV10-3 and J is TRBJ2-3; D is ambiguous. This CDR3 region has 14 residues. V lost 2 bases and J lost 4, with 10 bases in between. Per germline, CDR1 ENHRY and CDR2 SYGVKD. CDR3 protein: CAISEKSVSDTQYF. The CDR3 DNA is TGTGCCATCAGTGAGAAGTCAGTGTCAGATACGCAGTATTTT.

V gene TRBV27 combines with J gene TRBJ2-1; D is possibly TRBD2 (6 bases). Between the trimmed V and J ends, which lost 4 bases and 7 bases, there was a span of 20 bases. This CDR3 has 16 residues. Germline CDR1 is MNHEY and CDR2 is SMNVEV (reference sequence). The CDR3 region is CASSYSATGVFNEQFF. The CDR3 DNA reads TGTGCCAGCAGTTATAGCGCTACGGGGGTATTTAATGAGCAGTTCTTC.

This chain connects TRBV27 to TRBJ1-5; maybe TRBD1 (6 bases). V lost 6 bases to trimming and J lost 3 bases, with 12 bases between them. The CDR3 spans 14 residues. The germline V gene encodes CDR1 MNHEY and CDR2 SMNVEV (reference sequence). The CDR3 DNA sequence: TGTGCCAGCAGAAGAGCGGGGGCCAATCAGCCCCAGCATTTT. Protein product: CASRRAGANQPQHF.

The count of this clone is one. The chain couples TRBV6-6 to TRBJ2-1; TRBD1 aligns across 10 bases. The CDR3 is 16 residues long. Trimming took 2 bases from V and 5 from J; bases not matched to a gene: 6. The germline V gene encodes CDR1 MNHNY and CDR2 SVGAGI (reference sequence). The CDR3 spells CASSYGRQGANNEQFF. The CDR3 bases are TGTGCCAGCAGTTACGGGAGACAGGGGGCTAACAATGAGCAGTTCTTC.